This T cell receptor beta chain comes out of a study of somatic mutations in cytotoxic T cells in rheumatoid arthritis. Study overall: Patient blood, which was peripheral blood collected as 30 ml EDTA, was drawn right after diagnosis and before any treatment started.

For this clone: Its antigen is still unknown.

TCRdb's table, derived via immunoSEQ multiplex PCR, lists solely in-frame clones and lacks some. In the table there are 15,000 to 20,000 clones, approximately 75% of which are singletons. Trimming took 0 bases from V and 4 from J, leaving 13 bases between them. The CDR3 totals 15 residues. Germline V lookup: CDR1 GTSNPN, CDR2 SVGIG (reference sequence). Findings and limits, study-wide: In about an eighth of the roughly 65 patients, the largest CD8+ clone exceeded 20% of CD8+ cells.

The receptor was isolated from an adult with rheumatoid arthritis. The sample taken for sequencing was CD8+ T cells sorted from blood. The rearrangement links TRBV30 to TRBJ2-1; D ambiguous. Written as DNA, the CDR3 is TGTGCCTGGAGTGTAGGGTTCGGCTCGTACAATGAGCAGTTCTTC. This codes for CAWSVGFGSYNEQFF.